This T cell receptor beta chain was sequenced in a study of circulating CD8 cells and anti-PD-1 response in melanoma. About the study: Anti-PD-1 was first-line therapy for about 55% of the 13 patients. Whole-study findings and limits: Under 7.5% of TRB clonotypes were shared between subsets at M1. TIGIT repertoires were least diverse, DNEG repertoires most diverse.

Live CD3+CD8+TCRalphabeta+ cells were sorted into four subsets by PD-1 and/or TIGIT. The QIAseq Immune Repertoire TCR panel built the libraries from around 15 ng of total RNA. One entry per CDR3 protein, called by TCRdb with MiXCR from the reads. This table has 350 or so distinct CDR3 sequences, 4.5% to 6% appearing once. This clonotype has just a few counts. The antigen is unknown. With a much larger clone just one base away, this may be a read error. The receptor was isolated from a human donor with melanoma. This material consisted of CD8+ T cells from PBMCs, taken at baseline or after one month of anti-PD-1 therapy (not recorded which).

This CDR3 is CASSMTEGDYGYTF. CDR3 nucleotides: TGTGCCAGCAGTATGACGGAAGGGGACTATGGCTACACCTTC. V gene TRBV27 combines with J gene TRBJ1-2; TRBD1 might be the D (5 bases). Germline CDR1 MNHEY, CDR2 SMNVEV (reference sequence). The V end lost 5 bases, the J end lost 3 bases, and 13 bases lay between the germline ends. The CDR3 runs to 14 residues.